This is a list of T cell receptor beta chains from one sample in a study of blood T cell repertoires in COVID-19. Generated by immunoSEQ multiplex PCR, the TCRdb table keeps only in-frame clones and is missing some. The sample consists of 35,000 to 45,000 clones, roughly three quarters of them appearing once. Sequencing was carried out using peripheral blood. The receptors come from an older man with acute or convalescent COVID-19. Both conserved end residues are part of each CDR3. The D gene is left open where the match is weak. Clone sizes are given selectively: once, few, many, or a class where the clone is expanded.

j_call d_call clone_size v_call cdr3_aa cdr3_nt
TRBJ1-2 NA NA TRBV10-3 CAISETGLGYGYTF TGTGCCATCAGTGAGACAGGATTGGGGTATGGCTACACCTTC
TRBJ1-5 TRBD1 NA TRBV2 CASSEAGGSNQPQHF TGTGCCAGCAGTGAGGCAGGGGGAAGCAATCAGCCCCAGCATTTT
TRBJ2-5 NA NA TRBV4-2 CASSQPEGGSGETQYF TGTGCCAGCAGCCAACCGGAAGGAGGTAGCGGAGAGACCCAGTACTTC
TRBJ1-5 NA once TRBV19 CASSRKGVSNQPQHF TGTGCCAGTAGTCGGAAGGGGGTGAGCAATCAGCCCCAGCATTTT
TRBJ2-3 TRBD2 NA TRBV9 CASSVLAGGNTDTQYF TGTGCCAGCAGCGTACTAGCGGGGGGAAACACAGATACGCAGTATTTT
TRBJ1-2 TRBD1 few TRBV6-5 CASSFSGTGEYGYTF TGTGCCAGCAGTTTCTCCGGGACAGGGGAATATGGCTACACCTTC
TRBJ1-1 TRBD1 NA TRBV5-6 CASSLGRGRTAFF TGTGCCAGCAGCTTGGGGAGGGGGCGTACCGCTTTCTTT
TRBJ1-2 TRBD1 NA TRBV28 CASSSPAGGSDGYTF TGTGCCAGCAGCTCCCCCGCAGGGGGCTCGGATGGCTACACCTTC
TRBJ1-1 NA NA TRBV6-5 CASSLSVNLNTEAFF TGTGCCAGCAGCTTATCCGTAAATTTGAACACTGAAGCTTTCTTT
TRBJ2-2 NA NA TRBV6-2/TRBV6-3 CASSPADYKSNTGELFF TGTGCCAGCAGTCCCGCCGACTACAAATCGAACACCGGGGAGCTGTTTTTT
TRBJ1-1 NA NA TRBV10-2 CASKGLRNTEAFF TGCGCCAGCAAGGGGCTGAGGAACACTGAAGCTTTCTTT
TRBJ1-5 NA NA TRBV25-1 CASSESSRVSNQPQHF TGTGCCAGCAGTGAATCCTCTCGGGTTAGCAATCAGCCCCAGCATTTT
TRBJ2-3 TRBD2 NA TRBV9 CASSVSVPSGGINTQYF TGTGCCAGCAGCGTAAGCGTTCCTAGCGGGGGAATAAATACGCAGTATTTT
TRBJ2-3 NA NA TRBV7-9 CASSLQSPDTQYF TGTGCCAGCAGCTTACAGTCCCCAGATACGCAGTATTTT
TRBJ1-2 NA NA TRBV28 CASSLPAVYGYTF TGTGCCAGCAGTTTGCCGGCGGTCTATGGCTACACCTTC
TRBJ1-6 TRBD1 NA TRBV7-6 CASSLETGGYNSPLHF TGTGCCAGCAGCTTAGAGACAGGGGGGTATAATTCACCCCTCCACTTT